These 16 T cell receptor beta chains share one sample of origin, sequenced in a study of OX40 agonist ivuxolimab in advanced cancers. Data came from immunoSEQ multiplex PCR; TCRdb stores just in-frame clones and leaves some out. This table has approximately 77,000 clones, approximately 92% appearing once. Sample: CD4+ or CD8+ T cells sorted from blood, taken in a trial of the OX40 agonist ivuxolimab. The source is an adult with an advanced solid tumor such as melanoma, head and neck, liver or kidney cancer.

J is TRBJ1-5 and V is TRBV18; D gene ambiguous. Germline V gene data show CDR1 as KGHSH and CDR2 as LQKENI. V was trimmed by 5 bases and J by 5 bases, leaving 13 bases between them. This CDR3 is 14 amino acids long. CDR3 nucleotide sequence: TGTGCCAGCTCAGCCCAAGGAGGCGATCAGCCCCAGCATTTT. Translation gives CASSAQGGDQPQHF. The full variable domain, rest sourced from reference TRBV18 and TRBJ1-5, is NAGVMQNPRHLVRRRGQEARLRCSPMKGHSHVYWYRQLPEEGLKFMVYLQKENIIDESGMPKERFSAEFPKEGPSILRIQQVVRGDSAAYFCASSAQGGDQPQHFGDGTRLSIL.

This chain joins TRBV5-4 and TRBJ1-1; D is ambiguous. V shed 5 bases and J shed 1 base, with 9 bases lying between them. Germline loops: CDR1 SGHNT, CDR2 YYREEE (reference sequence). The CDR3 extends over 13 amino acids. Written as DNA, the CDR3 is TGTGCCAGCAGTTCCCAACCGAACACTGAAGCTTTCTTT. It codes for CASSSQPNTEAFF. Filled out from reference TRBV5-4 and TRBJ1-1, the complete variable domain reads ETGVTQSPTHLIKTRGQQVTLRCSSQSGHNTVSWYQQALGQGPQFIFQYYREEENGRGNFPPRFSGLQFPNYSSELNVNALELDDSALYLCASSSQPNTEAFFGQGTRLTVV.

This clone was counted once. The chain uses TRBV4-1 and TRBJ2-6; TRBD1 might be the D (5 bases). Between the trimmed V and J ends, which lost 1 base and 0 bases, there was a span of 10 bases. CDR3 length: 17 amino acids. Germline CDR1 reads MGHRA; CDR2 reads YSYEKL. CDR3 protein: CASSQGPQASGANVLTF. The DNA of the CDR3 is TGCGCCAGCAGCCAAGGCCCACAGGCCTCTGGGGCCAACGTCCTGACTTTC.

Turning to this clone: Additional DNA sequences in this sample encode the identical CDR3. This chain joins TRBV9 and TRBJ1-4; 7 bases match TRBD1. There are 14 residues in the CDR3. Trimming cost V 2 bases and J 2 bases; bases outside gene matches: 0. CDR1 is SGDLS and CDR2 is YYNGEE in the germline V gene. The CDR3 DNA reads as TGTGCCAGCAGCGTGGGACAGACTAATGAAAAACTGTTTTTT. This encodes CASSVGQTNEKLFF.

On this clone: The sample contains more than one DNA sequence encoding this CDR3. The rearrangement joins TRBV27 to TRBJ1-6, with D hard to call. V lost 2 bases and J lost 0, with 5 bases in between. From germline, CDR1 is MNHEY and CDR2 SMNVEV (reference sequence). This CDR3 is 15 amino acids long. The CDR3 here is CASSLRSSYNSPLHF. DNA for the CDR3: TGTGCCAGCAGTTTAAGGAGCTCCTATAATTCACCCCTCCACTTT.

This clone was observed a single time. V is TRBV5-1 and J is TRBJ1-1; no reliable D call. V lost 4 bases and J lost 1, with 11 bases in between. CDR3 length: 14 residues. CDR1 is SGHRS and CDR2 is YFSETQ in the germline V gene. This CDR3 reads CASSAEPGNTEAFF. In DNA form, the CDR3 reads TGCGCCAGCAGCGCCGAACCCGGGAACACTGAAGCTTTCTTT.

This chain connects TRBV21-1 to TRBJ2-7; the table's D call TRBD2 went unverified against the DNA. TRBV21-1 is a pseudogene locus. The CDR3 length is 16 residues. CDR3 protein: CASRKVSAGTVHEQYF. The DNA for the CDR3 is TGTGCCAGCAGGAAAGTATCTGCAGGGACTGTCCACGAGCAGTACTTC.

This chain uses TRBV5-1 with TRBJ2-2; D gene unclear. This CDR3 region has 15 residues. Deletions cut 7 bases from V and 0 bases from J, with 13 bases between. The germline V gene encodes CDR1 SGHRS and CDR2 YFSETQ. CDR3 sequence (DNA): TGCGCCAGCGGGCTAGGCACCACGAACACCGGGGAGCTGTTTTTT. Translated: CASGLGTTNTGELFF.

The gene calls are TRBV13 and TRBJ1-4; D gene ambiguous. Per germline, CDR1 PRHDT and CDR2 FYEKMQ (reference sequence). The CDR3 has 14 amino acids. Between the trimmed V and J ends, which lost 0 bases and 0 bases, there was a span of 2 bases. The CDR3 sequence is CASSLGATNEKLFF. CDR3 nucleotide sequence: TGTGCCAGCAGCTTAGGTGCAACTAATGAAAAACTGTTTTTT. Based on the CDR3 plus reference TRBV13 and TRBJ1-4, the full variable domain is AAGVIQSPRHLIKEKRETATLKCYPIPRHDTVYWYQQGPGQDPQFLISFYEKMQSDKGSIPDRFSAQQFSDYHSELNMSSLELGDSALYFCASSLGATNEKLFFGSGTQLSVL.

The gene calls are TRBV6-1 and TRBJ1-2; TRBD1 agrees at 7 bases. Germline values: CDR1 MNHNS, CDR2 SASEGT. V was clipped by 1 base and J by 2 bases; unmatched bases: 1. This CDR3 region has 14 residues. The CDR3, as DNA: TGTGCCAGCAGTGAAGAGGGGGCGAACTATGGCTACACCTTC. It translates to CASSEEGANYGYTF.

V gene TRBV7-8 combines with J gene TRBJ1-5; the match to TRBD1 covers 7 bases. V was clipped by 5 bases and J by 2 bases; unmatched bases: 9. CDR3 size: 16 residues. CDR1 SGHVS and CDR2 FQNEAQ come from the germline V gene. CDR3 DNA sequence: TGTGCCAGCAGCGTATCAGGGGGGACGGGCAATCAGCCCCAGCATTTT. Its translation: CASSVSGGTGNQPQHF.

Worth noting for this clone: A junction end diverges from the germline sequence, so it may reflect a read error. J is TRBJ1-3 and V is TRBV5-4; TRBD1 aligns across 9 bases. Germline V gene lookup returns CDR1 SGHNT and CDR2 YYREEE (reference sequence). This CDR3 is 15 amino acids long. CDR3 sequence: CASSLGQGGGNTIYF. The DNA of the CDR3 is TGCGCCAGCAGCTTGGGACAGGGAGGTGGAAACACCATATATTTT.

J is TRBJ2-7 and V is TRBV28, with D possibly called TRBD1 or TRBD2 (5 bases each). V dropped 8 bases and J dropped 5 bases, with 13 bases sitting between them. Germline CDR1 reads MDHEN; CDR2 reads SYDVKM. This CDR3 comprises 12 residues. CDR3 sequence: CASRDELHEQYF. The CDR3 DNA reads TGTGCCAGCCGGGACGAGCTCCACGAGCAGTACTTC.

The CDR3 nucleotides read TGTGCCAGCAGCTTTGGAGCGGGAGTGATTTACAATGAGCAGTTCTTC. Its translation is CASSFGAGVIYNEQFF. The V call is TRBV5-4, the J call TRBJ2-1, with TRBD2 matching 8 bases. Trimming removed 2 bases from V and 4 bases from J; junction bases left unmatched: 8. The germline V gene encodes CDR1 SGHNT and CDR2 YYREEE (reference sequence). This CDR3 is built from 16 residues.

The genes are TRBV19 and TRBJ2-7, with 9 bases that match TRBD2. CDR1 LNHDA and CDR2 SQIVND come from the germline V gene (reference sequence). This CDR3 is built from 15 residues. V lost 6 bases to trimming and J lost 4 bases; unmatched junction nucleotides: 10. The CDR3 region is CASSRQASGTYEQYF. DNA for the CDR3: TGTGCCAGTAGCCGCCAGGCTAGCGGGACGTACGAGCAGTACTTC.

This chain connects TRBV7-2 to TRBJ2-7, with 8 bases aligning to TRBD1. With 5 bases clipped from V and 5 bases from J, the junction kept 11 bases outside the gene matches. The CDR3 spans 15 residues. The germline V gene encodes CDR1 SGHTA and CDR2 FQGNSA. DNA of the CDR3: TGTGCCAGCAGCAACCAAGGACAGGGCGGAAACGAGCAGTACTTC. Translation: CASSNQGQGGNEQYF. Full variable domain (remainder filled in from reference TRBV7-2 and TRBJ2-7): GAGVSQSPSNKVTEKGKDVELRCDPISGHTALYWYRQSLGQGLEFLIYFQGNSAPDKSGLPSDRFSAERTGGSVSTLTIQRTQQEDSAVYLCASSNQGQGGNEQYFGPGTRLTVT.